Listed below are T cell receptor beta chains from one sample, sequenced in a study of T-cell reconstitution after alpha-beta-depleted transplantation in children. TCRdb recomputed calls from the PCR reads with MiXCR, one row per CDR3 protein. The sample consists of 700,000 or so distinct CDR3 sequences, over 10% of them appearing once. This specimen consisted of PBMCs, obtained before TCRalphabeta/CD19-depleted stem cell transplant. The source of these receptors is a girl under 10 years old with congenital amegakaryocytic thrombocytopenia, due to receive a stem cell transplant. Both conserved end residues are part of each CDR3. A D gene is named only where the DNA matches it firmly. Expanded clones are given a class, and other clones once, few, many or no size at all.

>-|TRBV7-9|TRBJ2-7|many
TGTGCCAGCAGCTTAGCGCTTGGGGGAGACGAGCAGTACTTC
CASSLALGGDEQYF
>-|TRBV5-1|TRBJ1-6|many
TGCGCCAGCAGCTTGTCGGACTTGGGAAATTCACCCCTCCACTTT
CASSLSDLGNSPLHF
>TRBD1|TRBV20-1|TRBJ2-7|many
TGCAGTGCTAGACCCGGGACAGGGGGCTACGAGCAGTACTTC
CSARPGTGGYEQYF
>TRBD2|TRBV20-1|TRBJ2-1|-
TGCAGTGCTACTGCTCAAACTAGCGGGAGAAAGTATGAGCAGTTCTTC
CSATAQTSGRKYEQFF
>-|TRBV29-1|TRBJ2-1|many
TGCAGCACCTGGGTCCCTAGGGCTGAGCAGTTCTTC
CSTWVPRAEQFF
>-|TRBV20-1|TRBJ1-4|many
TGCAGTGCTAGAGATTACGCCACAACTAATGAAAAACTGTTTTTT
CSARDYATTNEKLFF
>-|TRBV15|TRBJ2-4|many
TGTGCCACCAGCAGAGATCCCGGCCACATTCAGTACTTC
CATSRDPGHIQYF
>TRBD1|TRBV5-6|TRBJ1-1|-
TGTGCCAGCAGCTTGTATTCGGACAGGGTTAACACTGAAGCTTTCTTT
CASSLYSDRVNTEAFF
>TRBD2|TRBV7-6|TRBJ2-7|-
TGTGCCAGCAGCTTATCGACTAGCGGGAGACAGGAACGGTACTTC
CASSLSTSGRQERYF
>-|TRBV12-3/TRBV12-4|TRBJ1-4|few
TGTGCCAGCAGTCTCTCGGGACGGTTCAATGAAAAACTGTTTTTT
CASSLSGRFNEKLFF
>TRBD1|TRBV28|TRBJ2-7|many
TGTGCCAGCAGTTTTATCCGGACAGGGTACTACGAGCAGTACTTC
CASSFIRTGYYEQYF
>-|TRBV7-8|TRBJ1-5|-
TGTGCCAGCAGCCCGTCCCCCGGGGGGCCCCAGCATTTT
CASSPSPGGPQHF
>TRBD2|TRBV4-1|TRBJ2-1|many
TGCGCCAGCAGCCCGGGACTAGCGGGAGTGGAGGAGCAGTTCTTC
CASSPGLAGVEEQFF
>TRBD2|TRBV20-1|TRBJ2-2|many
TGCAGTGCTGAACGTAGCGGGCTGAACACCGGGGAGCTGTTTTTT
CSAERSGLNTGELFF
>TRBD1|TRBV6-1|TRBJ1-4|-
TGTGCCAGCAATAAAGAGGGGGCTGATGAAAAACTGTTTTTT
CASNKEGADEKLFF
>TRBD1|TRBV27|TRBJ1-5|-
TGTGTCAGCAGAACCGGGACAGGGAGCCAGCCCCAGCATTTT
CVSRTGTGSQPQHF
>-|TRBV9|TRBJ2-5|few
TGTGCCAGCAGCGGGACTTTCAAAGAGACCCAGTACTTC
CASSGTFKETQYF
>-|TRBV7-8|TRBJ1-4|few
TGTGCCAGCAGCTTAGCAGGAGGGGTGAATGAAAAACTGTTTTTT
CASSLAGGVNEKLFF
>-|TRBV6-5|TRBJ1-6|many
TGTGCCAGCAGTCGTATTGACTCACCCCTCCACTTT
CASSRIDSPLHF
>TRBD2|TRBV5-1|TRBJ2-5|-
TGCGCCAGCAGCTTGGAACAGGGAGCGGGAGGGCAAGAGACCCAGTACTTC
CASSLEQGAGGQETQYF
>-|TRBV29-1|TRBJ2-1|many
TGCAGCGTTGAATCAGGACAGACTTCAAGGAGGTTCTTC
CSVESGQTSRRFF
>-|TRBV29-1|TRBJ2-5|few
TGCAGCGTTGGGGCCTTCCATGCTCCCGGCGGGGAGACCCAGTACTTC
CSVGAFHAPGGETQYF
>-|TRBV20-1|TRBJ2-2|few
TGCAGTGCTAGTAGAGTCGGGAGGAACACCGGGGAGCTGTTTTTT
CSASRVGRNTGELFF
>TRBD1|TRBV27|TRBJ2-7|-
TGTGCCAGCAGTCACGGACAGGGTGGAGGCGAGCAGTACTTC
CASSHGQGGGEQYF
>-|TRBV12-3/TRBV12-4|TRBJ2-3|many
TGTGCCAGCAGTCTCGGTCCGGGGTCGACAGATACGCAGTATTTT
CASSLGPGSTDTQYF
>-|TRBV27|TRBJ2-7|many
TGTGCCAGCAGTTTCGGGGAGTCCTACGAGCAGTACTTC
CASSFGESYEQYF
>-|TRBV20-1|TRBJ2-4|-
TGCAGTGCAAGAAGCGGAACCATAGCCAAAAACATTCAGTACTTC
CSARSGTIAKNIQYF